This record looks at one T cell receptor (beta chain) sequence and its context. What it recognizes is unknown. The assay ran at deep level. Assay used: immunoSEQ multiplex PCR; TCRdb lists only in-frame clones, some missing. The sample includes around 650,000 clones, around 96% seen only once; the top ten take around 0.1%. The data were obtained in a study of shared clonotypes between healthy human individuals. Study-wide findings and caveats: Shared clonotypes: about 4.6% naive CD4, roughly 3.5% naive CD8, 2.3% memory CD4, about 0.41% memory CD8.

The naive CD8 subset, CD45RO-negative cells positively selected for CCR7, excluded terminally differentiated effector memory CD45RA+ cells. There were no recent acute infections or vaccinations among the donors, who were healthy HIV-negative adults. The material sequenced was naive CD8+ T cells sorted from blood. This sequence originates from a woman in her 30s in good health.

The CDR3 here is CASSLAPWTGNLVNTIYF. The CDR3 coding sequence is TGTGCCAGCAGCTTAGCCCCGTGGACAGGGAATTTAGTAAACACCATATATTTT. The chain recombines TRBV7-2 with TRBJ1-3; TRBD1 matches at 8 bases. The CDR3 covers 18 residues. Germline CDR1 reads SGHTA; CDR2 reads FQGNSA. V trimming: 0 bases; J trimming: 6 bases; junction bases outside the gene matches: 13.